Reported below is one T cell receptor beta chain. In the authors' workflow: From reference gene primer amplification, estimates of nucleated cell counts were derived. The repertoire was sequenced with immunoSEQ multiplex PCR; TCRdb's copy has only in-frame clones and lacks some. Clone size and the V and J calls come from that table; the DNA yielded D and trimming. Of over 130,000 clones in the sample, 77% were seen once. This entry is derived from a study of blood T cell repertoires in COVID-19. Across the whole study: COVID-19 samples, acute and convalescent, were from the United States, Italy and Spain. Sources were T cells, B-cell-depleted T cells, or PBMCs; the material itself was cDNA or gDNA.

The CDR3 consists of 17 residues. Trimming removed 6 bases at V and 4 bases at J, with 24 bases between. Germline V CDR1 and CDR2: MDHEN, SYDVKM. What was sequenced was peripheral blood. The clonotype originates from a woman between 50 and 59 years old with active or convalescent COVID-19. This chain uses TRBV28 with TRBJ2-5; D is possibly TRBD2 (6 bases). CDR3: CASSTLAGPSVAETQYF. The CDR3 DNA reads TGTGCCAGCAGCACCCTTGCGGGGCCTAGTGTCGCAGAGACCCAGTACTTC.